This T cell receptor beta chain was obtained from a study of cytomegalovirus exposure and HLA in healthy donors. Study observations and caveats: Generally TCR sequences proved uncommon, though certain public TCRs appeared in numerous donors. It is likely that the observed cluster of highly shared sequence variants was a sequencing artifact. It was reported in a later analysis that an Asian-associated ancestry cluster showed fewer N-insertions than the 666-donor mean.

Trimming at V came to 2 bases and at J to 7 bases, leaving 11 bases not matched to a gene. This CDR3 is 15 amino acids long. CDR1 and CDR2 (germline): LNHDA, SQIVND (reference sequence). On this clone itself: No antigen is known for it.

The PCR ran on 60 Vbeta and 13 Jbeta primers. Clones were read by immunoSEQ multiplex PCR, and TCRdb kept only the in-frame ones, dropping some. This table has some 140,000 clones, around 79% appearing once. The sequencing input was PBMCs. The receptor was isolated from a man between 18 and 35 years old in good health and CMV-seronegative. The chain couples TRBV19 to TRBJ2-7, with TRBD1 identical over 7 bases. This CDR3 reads CASSISPDRLWEQYF. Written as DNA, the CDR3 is TGTGCCAGTAGTATAAGCCCGGACAGGTTATGGGAGCAGTACTTC.